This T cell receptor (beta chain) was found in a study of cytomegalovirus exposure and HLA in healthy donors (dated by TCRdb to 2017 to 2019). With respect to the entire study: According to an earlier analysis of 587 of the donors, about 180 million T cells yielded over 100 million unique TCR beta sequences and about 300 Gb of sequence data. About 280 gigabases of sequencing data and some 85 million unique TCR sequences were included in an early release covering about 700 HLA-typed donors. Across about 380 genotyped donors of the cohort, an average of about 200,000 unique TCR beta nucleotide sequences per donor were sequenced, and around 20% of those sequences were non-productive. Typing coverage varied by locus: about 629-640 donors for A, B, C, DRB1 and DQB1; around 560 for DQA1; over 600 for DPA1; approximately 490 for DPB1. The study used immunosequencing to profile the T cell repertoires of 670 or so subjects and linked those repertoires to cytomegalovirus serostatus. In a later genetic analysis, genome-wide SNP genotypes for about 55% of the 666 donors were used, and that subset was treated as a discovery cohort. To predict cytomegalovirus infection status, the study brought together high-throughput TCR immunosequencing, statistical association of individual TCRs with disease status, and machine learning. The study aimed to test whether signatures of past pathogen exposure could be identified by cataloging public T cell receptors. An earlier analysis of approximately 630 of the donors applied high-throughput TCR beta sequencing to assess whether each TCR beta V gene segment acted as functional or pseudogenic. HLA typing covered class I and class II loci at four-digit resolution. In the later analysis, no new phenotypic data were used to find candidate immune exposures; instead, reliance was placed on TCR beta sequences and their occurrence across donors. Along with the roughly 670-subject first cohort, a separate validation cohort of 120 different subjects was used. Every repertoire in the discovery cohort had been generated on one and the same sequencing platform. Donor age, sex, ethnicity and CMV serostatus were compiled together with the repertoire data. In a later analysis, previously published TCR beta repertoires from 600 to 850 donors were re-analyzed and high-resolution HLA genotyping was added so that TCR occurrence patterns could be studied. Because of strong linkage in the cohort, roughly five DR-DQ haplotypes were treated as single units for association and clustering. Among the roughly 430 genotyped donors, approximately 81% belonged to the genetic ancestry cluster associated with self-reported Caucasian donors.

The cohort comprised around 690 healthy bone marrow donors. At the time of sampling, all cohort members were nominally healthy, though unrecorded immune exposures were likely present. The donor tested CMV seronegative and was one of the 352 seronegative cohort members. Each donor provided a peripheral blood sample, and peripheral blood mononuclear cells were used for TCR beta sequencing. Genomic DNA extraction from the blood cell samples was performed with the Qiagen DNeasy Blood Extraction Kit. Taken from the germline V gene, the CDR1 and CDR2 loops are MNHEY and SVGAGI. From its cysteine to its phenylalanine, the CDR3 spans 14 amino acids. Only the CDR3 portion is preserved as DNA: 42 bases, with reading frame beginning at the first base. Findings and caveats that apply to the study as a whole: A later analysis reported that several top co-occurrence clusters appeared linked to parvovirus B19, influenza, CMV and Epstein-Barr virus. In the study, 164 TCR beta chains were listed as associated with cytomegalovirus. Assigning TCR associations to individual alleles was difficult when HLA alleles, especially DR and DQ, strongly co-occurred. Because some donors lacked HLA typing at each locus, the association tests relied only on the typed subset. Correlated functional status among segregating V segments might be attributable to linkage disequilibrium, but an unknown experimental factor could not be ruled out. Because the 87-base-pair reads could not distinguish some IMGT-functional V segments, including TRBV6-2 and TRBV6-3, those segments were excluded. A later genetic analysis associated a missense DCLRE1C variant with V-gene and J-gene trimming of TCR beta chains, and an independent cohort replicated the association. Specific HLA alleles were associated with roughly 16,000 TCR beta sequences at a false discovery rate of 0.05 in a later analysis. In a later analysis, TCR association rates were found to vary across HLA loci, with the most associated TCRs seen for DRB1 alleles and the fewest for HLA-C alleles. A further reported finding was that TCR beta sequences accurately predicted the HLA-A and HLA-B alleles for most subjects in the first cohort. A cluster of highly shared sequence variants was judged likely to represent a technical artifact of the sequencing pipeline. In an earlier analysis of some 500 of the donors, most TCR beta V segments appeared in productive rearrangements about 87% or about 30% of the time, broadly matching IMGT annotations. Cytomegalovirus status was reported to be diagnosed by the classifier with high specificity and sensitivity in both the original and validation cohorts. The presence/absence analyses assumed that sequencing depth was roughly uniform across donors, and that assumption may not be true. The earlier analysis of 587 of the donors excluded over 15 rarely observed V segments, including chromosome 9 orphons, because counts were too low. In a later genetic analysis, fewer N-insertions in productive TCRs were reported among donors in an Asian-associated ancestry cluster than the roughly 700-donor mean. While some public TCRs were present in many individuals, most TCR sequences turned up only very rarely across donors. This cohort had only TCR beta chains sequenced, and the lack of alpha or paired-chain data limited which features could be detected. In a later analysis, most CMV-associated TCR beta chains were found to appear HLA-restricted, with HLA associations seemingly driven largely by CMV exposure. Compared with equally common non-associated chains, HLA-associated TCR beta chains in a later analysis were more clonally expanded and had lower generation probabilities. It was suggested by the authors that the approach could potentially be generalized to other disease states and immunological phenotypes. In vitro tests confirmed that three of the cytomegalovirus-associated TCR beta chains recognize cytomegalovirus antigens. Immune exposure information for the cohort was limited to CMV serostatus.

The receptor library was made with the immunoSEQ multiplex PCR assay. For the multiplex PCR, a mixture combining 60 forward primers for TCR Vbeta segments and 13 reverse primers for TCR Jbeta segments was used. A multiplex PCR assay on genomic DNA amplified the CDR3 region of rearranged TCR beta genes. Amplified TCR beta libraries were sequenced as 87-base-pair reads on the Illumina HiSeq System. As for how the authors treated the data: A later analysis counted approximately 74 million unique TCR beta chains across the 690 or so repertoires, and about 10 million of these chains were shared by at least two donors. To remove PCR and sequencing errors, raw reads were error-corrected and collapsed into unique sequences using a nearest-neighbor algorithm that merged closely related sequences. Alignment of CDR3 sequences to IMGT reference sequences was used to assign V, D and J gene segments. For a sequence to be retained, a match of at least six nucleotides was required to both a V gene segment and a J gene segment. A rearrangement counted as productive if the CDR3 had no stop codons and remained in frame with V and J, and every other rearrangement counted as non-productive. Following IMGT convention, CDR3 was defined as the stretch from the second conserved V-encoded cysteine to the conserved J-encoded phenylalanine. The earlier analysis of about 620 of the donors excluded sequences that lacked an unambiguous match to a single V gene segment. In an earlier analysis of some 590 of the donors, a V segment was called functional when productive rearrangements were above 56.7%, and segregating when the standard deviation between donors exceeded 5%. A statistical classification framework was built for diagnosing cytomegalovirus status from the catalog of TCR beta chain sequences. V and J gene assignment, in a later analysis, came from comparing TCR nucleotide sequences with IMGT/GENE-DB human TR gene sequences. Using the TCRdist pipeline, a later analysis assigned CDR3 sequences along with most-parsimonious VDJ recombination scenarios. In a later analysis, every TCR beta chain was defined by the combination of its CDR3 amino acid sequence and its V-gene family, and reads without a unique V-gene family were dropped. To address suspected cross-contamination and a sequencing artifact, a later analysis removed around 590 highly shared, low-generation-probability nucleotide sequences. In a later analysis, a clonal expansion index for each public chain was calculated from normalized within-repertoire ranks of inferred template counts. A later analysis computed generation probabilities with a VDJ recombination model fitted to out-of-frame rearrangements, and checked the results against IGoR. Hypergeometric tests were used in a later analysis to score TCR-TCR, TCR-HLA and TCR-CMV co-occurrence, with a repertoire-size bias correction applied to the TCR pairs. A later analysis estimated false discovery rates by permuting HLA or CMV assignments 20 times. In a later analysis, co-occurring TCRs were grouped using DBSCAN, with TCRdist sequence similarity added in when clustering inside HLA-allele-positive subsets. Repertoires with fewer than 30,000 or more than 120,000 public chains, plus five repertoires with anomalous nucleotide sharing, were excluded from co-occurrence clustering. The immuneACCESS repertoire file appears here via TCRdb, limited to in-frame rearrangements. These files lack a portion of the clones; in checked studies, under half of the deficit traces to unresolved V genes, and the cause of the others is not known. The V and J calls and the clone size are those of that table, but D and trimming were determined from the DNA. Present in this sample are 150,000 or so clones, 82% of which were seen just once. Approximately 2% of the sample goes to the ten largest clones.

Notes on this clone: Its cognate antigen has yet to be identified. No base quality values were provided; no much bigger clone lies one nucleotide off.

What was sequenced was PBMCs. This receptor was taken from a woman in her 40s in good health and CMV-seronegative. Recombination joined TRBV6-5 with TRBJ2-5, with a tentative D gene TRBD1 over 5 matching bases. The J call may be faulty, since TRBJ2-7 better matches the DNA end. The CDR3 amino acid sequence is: CASSYYRSSYEQYF. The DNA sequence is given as TGTGCCAGCAGTTACTACAGGAGCTCCTACGAGCAGTACTTC.